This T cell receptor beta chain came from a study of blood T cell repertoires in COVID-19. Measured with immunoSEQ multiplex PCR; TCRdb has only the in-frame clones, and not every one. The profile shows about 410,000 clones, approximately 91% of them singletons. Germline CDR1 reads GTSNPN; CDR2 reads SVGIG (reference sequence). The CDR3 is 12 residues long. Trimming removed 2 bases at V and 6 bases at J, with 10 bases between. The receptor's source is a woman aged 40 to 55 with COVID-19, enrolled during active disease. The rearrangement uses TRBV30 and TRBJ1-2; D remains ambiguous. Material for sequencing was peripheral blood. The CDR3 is CAWSPTPDGYTF. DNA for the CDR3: TGTGCCTGGAGTCCAACCCCGGATGGCTACACCTTC.